The T cell receptor beta chain described here comes from a study of blood T cells in healthy people across ages. Regarding the study as a whole: While age rose, TCR beta diversity per million T cells dropped in a roughly linear way.

With respect to this clonotype: Its antigen is as yet unknown.

A second roughly 6 to 12 cycle PCR used barcoded and J-beta primers. MiXCR, run by TCRdb on the 5' RACE reads, gives a single entry per CDR3 protein. The sample shows approximately 960,000 distinct CDR3 sequences, 25% to 35% of them seen only once. Each sample provided at least 6 micrograms of extracted total RNA. V gave up 2 bases and J gave up 6 bases; unmatched junction bases: 12. The CDR3 has 16 amino acids. CDR1 DFQATT and CDR2 SNEGSKA come from the germline V gene (reference sequence). These data were likewise used in another study, on T cells of mothers and their children.

The sequence derives from a woman aged 40 to 55 in good health. What was sequenced was blood. This chain joins TRBV20-1 and TRBJ2-1, with 8 bases that match TRBD2. CDR3 sequence reads: CSARYTFGGARNEQFF. CDR3 coding DNA: TGCAGTGCTAGATACACATTCGGGGGGGCCCGCAATGAGCAGTTCTTC.